A single sample is the source of the 32 T cell receptor beta chains below, sequenced in a study of cytotoxic CD8 clonotypes in ibrutinib-treated CLL. The table came from immunoSEQ multiplex PCR; TCRdb's copy has only in-frame clones and leaves some out. The data contain roughly 36,000 clones, around 70% of them seen just once; the ten biggest clones take up about a quarter. Source: PBMCs, taken before ibrutinib treatment. The receptors derive from a human donor with chronic lymphocytic leukemia.

The chain joins TRBV7-3 to TRBJ2-7; D call uncertain. The CDR3 is 13 residues long. V lost 0 bases, J lost 3 bases, and 6 bases lay in between. Germline CDR1 SGHTA, CDR2 FQGTGA. The CDR3 DNA sequence: TGTGCCAGCAGCTTAACCCTAGGCTACGAGCAGTACTTC. Translation gives CASSLTLGYEQYF.

This chain links TRBV28 with TRBJ1-4, with D unclear. Deletions cut 3 bases from V and 5 bases from J, with 10 bases between. Germline V gene data show CDR1 as MDHEN and CDR2 as SYDVKM. This CDR3 spans 14 amino acids. The CDR3 here is CASSFRLGNEKLFF. CDR3 in DNA: TGTGCCAGCAGTTTCCGGTTGGGAAATGAAAAACTGTTTTTT. Variable domain in full (rest from reference TRBV28 and TRBJ1-4): DVKVTQSSRYLVKRTGEKVFLECVQDMDHENMFWYRQDPGLGLRLIYFSYDVKMKEKGDIPEGYSVSREKKERFSLILESASTNQTSMYLCASSFRLGNEKLFFGSGTQLSVL.

The CDR3 DNA reads TGTGCAAGTCGCTTAAGCGTTCAGCCCCAGCATTTT. It encodes CASRLSVQPQHF. The chain couples TRBV12-2 to TRBJ1-5. TRBV12-2 is recorded as a pseudogene. This CDR3 has 12 residues.

The chain couples TRBV28 to TRBJ1-2; no firm D call. CDR3 size: 15 residues. Trimming pared 8 bases from V and 5 bases from J, leaving 21 bases between. Germline V gene lookup returns CDR1 MDHEN and CDR2 SYDVKM. The CDR3 bases are TGTGCCAGCCATAAGGCAGGCCGAGGCGGTTATGGCTACACCTTC. Encoded protein: CASHKAGRGGYGYTF.

This clone has a single count. The V and J genes are TRBV7-3 and TRBJ2-2, with D maybe TRBD1 (6 bases). Between the trimmed V and J ends, which lost 5 bases and 6 bases, there was a span of 10 bases. The germline V gene encodes CDR1 SGHTA and CDR2 FQGTGA. This CDR3 spans 13 amino acids. This chain's CDR3 is CASSAQGAGELFF. Here the CDR3 DNA reads TGTGCCAGCAGCGCACAGGGTGCCGGGGAGCTGTTTTTT.

There are a few counts of this clone. The chain links TRBV7-2 to TRBJ1-2; the D is unclear. Germline V gene sequence: CDR1 SGHTA, CDR2 FQGNSA. The length of the CDR3 is 14 residues. V dropped 1 base and J dropped 4 bases, with 10 bases sitting between them. The CDR3 bases are TGTGCCAGCAGCTTAGTGGAGACCTCCTATGGCTACACCTTC. Protein sequence: CASSLVETSYGYTF.

The chain combines TRBV9 with TRBJ1-4; 9 nucleotides line up with TRBD1. CDR3 size: 15 residues. The V gene end was trimmed by 1 base and the J gene end by 2 bases; junction bases not matched to a gene: 0. Germline CDR1 reads SGDLS; CDR2 reads YYNGEE. Written as DNA, the CDR3 is TGTGCCAGCAGCGTAACAGGGGGCACTAATGAAAAACTGTTTTTT. Translation: CASSVTGGTNEKLFF.

The chain couples TRBV11-2 to TRBJ2-2; TRBD1 is a possible D gene (6 bases). CDR1 SGHAT and CDR2 FQNNGV come from the germline V gene. The CDR3 totals 15 residues. V lost 7 bases to trimming and J lost 3 bases, with 15 bases between them. The CDR3 reads CASNPGAGDTGELFF. The CDR3 coding sequence is TGTGCCAGCAACCCTGGGGCAGGGGACACCGGGGAGCTGTTTTTT.

V is TRBV29-1 and J is TRBJ2-3, with D unclear. Trimming stripped 3 bases from V and 5 bases from J, with 3 bases between. The CDR3 contains 10 residues. CDR1 is SQVTM and CDR2 is ANQGSEA in the germline V gene. The CDR3, as DNA: TGCAGCGTTGATGGAGATACGCAGTATTTT. Translating gives CSVDGDTQYF.

This clone has just a few counts. DNA for the CDR3: TGCGCCAGCAGCCAAGATCGAGGCAGCTCCTACGAGCAGTACTTC. It translates to CASSQDRGSSYEQYF. The chain joins TRBV4-1 to TRBJ2-7; no clear D. The V gene's germline CDR1 is MGHRA and CDR2 YSYEKL. Trimming took 0 bases from V and 0 from J, leaving 9 bases between them. The CDR3 runs to 15 residues.

The gene calls are TRBV5-1 and TRBJ2-1; D is uncertain. Trimming removed 7 bases from V and 3 bases from J, with 5 bases in between. Germline-derived CDR1 and CDR2 are SGHRS and YFSETQ. The CDR3 covers 11 residues. For the CDR3, the DNA is TGCGCCAGCCAACACTACAATGAGCAGTTCTTC. Protein sequence: CASQHYNEQFF.

The table lists this clone with a count of one. This rearrangement joins TRBV5-1 to TRBJ2-5; unclear D gene. Germline V gene data show CDR1 as SGHRS and CDR2 as YFSETQ. V lost 4 bases to trimming and J lost 3 bases, with 10 bases between them. This CDR3 comprises 13 residues. CDR3 loop: CASSLQGKETQYF. CDR3 sequence (DNA): TGCGCCAGCAGCCTTCAAGGGAAAGAGACCCAGTACTTC.

For the CDR3, the DNA is TGCGCCAGCAGCTTGGTCGGGGGCGCGGGGGAGACCCAGTACTTC. Translation: CASSLVGGAGETQYF. This rearrangement joins TRBV5-1 to TRBJ2-5; D assignment may be TRBD1 or TRBD2 (6 bases each). The V and J ends lost 0 bases and 5 bases respectively, with 14 bases between them. From germline, CDR1 is SGHRS and CDR2 YFSETQ. There are 15 residues in the CDR3.

The rearrangement joins TRBV2 to TRBJ2-3; D unresolved. The CDR3 has 12 amino acids. Germline CDR1 SNHLY, CDR2 FYNNEI. Trimming stripped 2 bases from V and 5 bases from J, with 5 bases between. The CDR3 nucleotides are TGTGCCAGCAGTGAAATTAAAGATACGCAGTATTTT. Translated, it gives CASSEIKDTQYF.

V gene TRBV7-8 combines with J gene TRBJ2-5, with 8 bases matching TRBD2. CDR1 is SGHVS, CDR2 FQNEAQ, per germline. Trimming took 6 bases from V and 5 from J; bases not matched to a gene: 14. The CDR3 loop spans 16 amino acids. The CDR3 region is CASRVVGGAGRETQYF. The CDR3 DNA follows: TGTGCCAGCAGGGTAGTCGGGGGGGCAGGTCGGGAGACCCAGTACTTC. The full variable domain, rest sourced from reference TRBV7-8 and TRBJ2-5, is GAGVSQSPRYKVAKRGQDVALRCDPISGHVSLFWYQQALGQGPEFLTYFQNEAQLDKSGLPSDRFFAERPEGSVSTLKIQRTQQEDSAVYLCASRVVGGAGRETQYFGPGTRLLVL.

The J gene is TRBJ2-5, the V gene TRBV11-2; no reliable D call. In germline, CDR1 is SGHAT, CDR2 FQNNGV. The CDR3 is 11 residues long. V lost 7 bases and J 4 bases, leaving 7 bases between the germline ends. The CDR3 region has the DNA TGTGCCAGCACCCCTCGAGAGACCCAGTACTTC. It translates to CASTPRETQYF.

To note about this clone: At one end, the junction sequence differs from germline, possibly due to a read error. The chain is built from TRBV27 and TRBJ2-2; D assignment may be TRBD1 or TRBD2 (5 bases each). Per germline, CDR1 MNHEY and CDR2 SMNVEV (reference sequence). The CDR3 has 16 residues. The CDR3 DNA reads as TGTGCCAGCAGGATCAGGGTGGGGGATCAACACCGGGGAGCTGTTTTT. Amino acids: CASRIRVGDQHRGAVF.

This clone was counted a few times. This rearrangement joins TRBV19 to TRBJ2-2, with unresolved D. Deletions cut 9 bases from V and 1 base from J, with 12 bases between. This CDR3 is 14 amino acids long. CDR1 and CDR2 (germline): LNHDA, SQIVND (reference sequence). The CDR3 loop reads CASRHPQNTGELFF. In DNA form, the CDR3 reads TGTGCCAGCAGACACCCTCAGAACACCGGGGAGCTGTTTTTT.

The gene calls are TRBV29-1 and TRBJ1-4; weak D call: TRBD1 (5 bases). V shed 6 bases and J shed 8 bases, with 16 bases lying between them. The CDR3 spans 13 residues. CDR1 and CDR2 (germline): SQVTM, ANQGSEA. CDR3 coding DNA: TGCAGCGTGGCAGGGTATGAACGGGAAAAACTGTTTTTT. Translation: CSVAGYEREKLFF. The whole variable domain, remainder taken from reference TRBV29-1 and TRBJ1-4, is SAVISQKPSRDICQRGTSLTIQCQVDSQVTMMFWYRQQPGQSLTLIATANQGSEATYESGFVIDKFPISRPNLTFSTLTVSNMSPEDSSIYLCSVAGYEREKLFFGSGTQLSVL.

J is TRBJ1-5 and V is TRBV19; 7 bases align to TRBD1. V dropped 4 bases and J dropped 4; count of bases not matched to a gene: 7. From germline, CDR1 is LNHDA and CDR2 SQIVND (reference sequence). The CDR3 has 15 amino acids. The CDR3 DNA reads as TGTGCCAGTAGTACTCTTGCAGGGGGTAATCAGCCCCAGCATTTT. Residues: CASSTLAGGNQPQHF.

This clone was seen a few times. The rearrangement uses TRBV7-8 and TRBJ2-7; TRBD2 matches 10 bases. With 5 bases clipped from V and 7 bases from J, the junction kept 5 bases outside the gene matches. CDR1 and CDR2 (germline): SGHVS, FQNEAQ. The CDR3 runs 13 residues. Here the CDR3 reads CASSEREGWEQYF. CDR3 nucleotide sequence: TGTGCCAGCAGCGAGCGGGAGGGTTGGGAGCAGTACTTC.

The rearrangement joins TRBV29-1 to TRBJ1-1, with D hard to call. The CDR3 is 11 amino acids. Trimming took 4 bases from V and 8 from J, leaving 11 bases between them. From germline, CDR1 is SQVTM and CDR2 ANQGSEA. As DNA, the CDR3 is TGCAGCGTTGGAGGGTTAGGAGAAGCTTTCTTT. Amino acids: CSVGGLGEAFF. Based on the CDR3 plus reference TRBV29-1 and TRBJ1-1, the full variable domain is SAVISQKPSRDICQRGTSLTIQCQVDSQVTMMFWYRQQPGQSLTLIATANQGSEATYESGFVIDKFPISRPNLTFSTLTVSNMSPEDSSIYLCSVGGLGEAFFGQGTRLTVV.

The chain joins TRBV5-5 to TRBJ2-7; TRBD2 is a possible D gene (6 bases). This CDR3 region has 15 residues. V lost 4 bases and J lost 7, with 21 bases in between. Germline CDR1 reads SGHKS; CDR2 reads YYEKEE (reference sequence). The CDR3 is CASSPRWRASWEQYF. The CDR3 nucleotides read TGTGCCAGCAGCCCCCGGTGGAGGGCCTCCTGGGAGCAGTACTTC.

J is TRBJ1-1 and V is TRBV6-4; D is possibly TRBD1 (6 bases). V was pared by 5 bases and J by 1 base, with 11 bases between. CDR3 size: 14 residues. The germline V gene encodes CDR1 MRHNA and CDR2 SNTAGT. In DNA form, the CDR3 reads TGTGCCAGCAGTTCTCAGGGGCAGAACACTGAAGCTTTCTTT. It yields the protein CASSSQGQNTEAFF.

This chain links TRBV27 with TRBJ2-1; D is uncertain. This CDR3 comprises 14 residues. The germline V gene encodes CDR1 MNHEY and CDR2 SMNVEV (reference sequence). V shed 7 bases and J shed 4 bases, with 14 bases lying between them. This CDR3 reads CASIRFASYNEQFF. In nucleotides, the CDR3 is TGTGCCAGCATCCGATTTGCTTCATACAATGAGCAGTTCTTC.

This chain connects TRBV7-6 to TRBJ2-6; D ambiguous. In germline, CDR1 is SGHVS, CDR2 FNYEAQ. The germline V and J ends were trimmed by 7 bases and 0 bases, with 16 bases remaining between them. The CDR3 is 17 amino acids. In DNA, the CDR3 is TGTGCCAGCACTAAGTTTGGCGGAGACTCTGGGGCCAACGTCCTGACTTTC. Its protein is CASTKFGGDSGANVLTF.

CDR3 bases: TGTGCCAGCAGCTTCTCCGGGACTGTACTCTATGGCTACACCTTC. Amino acids: CASSFSGTVLYGYTF. The chain combines TRBV7-9 with TRBJ1-2; perhaps TRBD1 as D (5 bases). Germline assignment: CDR1 SEHNR and CDR2 FQNEAQ (reference sequence). The CDR3 loop spans 15 amino acids. V was shortened by 3 bases and J by 4 bases, with 15 bases between the two germline ends.

This clone was counted only a few times. CDR3 protein: CSATNYNEQFF. CDR3 in DNA: TGCAGTGCTACTAATTACAATGAGCAGTTCTTC. The rearrangement links TRBV20-1 to TRBJ2-1; D unclear. CDR1 DFQATT and CDR2 SNEGSKA come from the germline V gene (reference sequence). Trimming shortened V by 4 bases and J by 4 bases, and 5 bases separated the two germline ends. This CDR3 spans 11 amino acids.

The chain has TRBV2 and TRBJ2-5, with TRBD2 as a possible D gene (5 bases). Per the germline V gene, CDR1 is SNHLY and CDR2 is FYNNEI. The V end was cut by 3 bases, the J end by 5 bases, with 22 bases between. The CDR3 contains 17 residues. CDR3 residues: CASSDPEGRGPRETQYF. The CDR3 nucleotides read TGTGCCAGCAGTGACCCCGAGGGCCGAGGCCCTCGGGAGACCCAGTACTTC.

The chain carries TRBV30 and TRBJ1-4, with D maybe TRBD1 (5 bases). Germline V gene sequence: CDR1 GTSNPN, CDR2 SVGIG (reference sequence). V was pared by 1 base and J by 7 bases, with 10 bases between. The CDR3 length is 13 residues. CDR3 sequence (DNA): TGTGCCTGGAGTGGGCAGGGCGGTGAAAAACTGTTTTTT. Protein product: CAWSGQGGEKLFF.

The chain has TRBV27 and TRBJ1-4; 7 bases fit TRBD1. Per germline, CDR1 MNHEY and CDR2 SMNVEV (reference sequence). The V segment lost 6 bases and the J segment 4 bases; nucleotides outside the gene matches: 11. CDR3 size: 16 residues. This CDR3 reads CASRRTGLGYNEKLFF. The CDR3 DNA reads TGTGCCAGCAGAAGGACAGGCCTTGGTTATAATGAAAAACTGTTTTTT.

The gene calls are TRBV30 and TRBJ2-3; 7 nucleotides align to TRBD2. V was pared by 2 bases and J by 0 bases, with 5 bases of the junction left unmatched. The CDR3 totals 15 residues. The V gene's germline CDR1 is GTSNPN and CDR2 SVGIG (reference sequence). For the CDR3, the DNA is TGTGCCTGGAGTCAACTAGCGAGTAGCACAGATACGCAGTATTTT. The encoded protein is CAWSQLASSTDTQYF.